A selection of T cell receptor beta chains follows, all from one sample in a study of T cells in Graves' hyperthyroidism and ophthalmopathy. TCRdb re-called the multiplex PCR reads through MiXCR, storing one row per CDR3 protein. The sample lists roughly 720,000 distinct CDR3 sequences; approximately 15% were seen once. Sequenced sample: blood. The receptors originated from a man aged 45-65 years with Graves' hyperthyroidism. Both conserved end residues are part of each CDR3. A D gene is named only where the DNA matches it firmly. Clone size appears in some rows only: once, few, many, or a class for an expanded clone.

j_call clone_size d_call v_call cdr3_aa cdr3_nt
TRBJ2-6 NA NA TRBV4-1 CASSPHERGSGANVLTF TGCGCCAGCAGCCCACATGAAAGAGGGTCTGGGGCCAACGTCCTGACTTTC
TRBJ2-7 many NA TRBV27 CASSPGLRGISYEQYF TGTGCCAGCAGTCCGGGACTCCGCGGGATCTCCTACGAGCAGTACTTC
TRBJ2-7 NA NA TRBV7-2 CASSLVITQAAYEQYF TGTGCCAGCAGCTTAGTGATTACACAGGCCGCCTACGAGCAGTACTTC
TRBJ2-2 few NA TRBV7-6 CASSLAMDTGELFF TGTGCCAGCAGCTTAGCGATGGACACCGGGGAGCTGTTTTTT
TRBJ2-4 NA NA TRBV12-3/TRBV12-4 CASSFEADIQYF TGTGCCAGCAGTTTCGAGGCGGACATTCAGTACTTC
TRBJ1-4 many NA TRBV7-2 CASSSSGGLEKLFF TGTGCCAGCAGCTCCTCCGGAGGGTTGGAAAAACTGTTTTTT
TRBJ2-1 NA NA TRBV6-2/TRBV6-3 CASRRPGASSYNEQFF TGTGCCAGCCGTAGACCCGGGGCCAGCTCCTACAATGAGCAGTTCTTC
TRBJ1-2 NA NA TRBV20-1 CGGHRTGPGYTF TGCGGTGGACACCGGACGGGACCCGGCTACACCTTC
TRBJ1-1 NA NA TRBV20-1 CSAKPLTAENTEAFF TGCAGTGCCAAACCCCTGACGGCGGAGAACACTGAAGCTTTCTTT
TRBJ2-5 many TRBD2 TRBV2 CASNELAGQETQYF TGTGCCAGCAACGAACTAGCGGGACAAGAGACCCAGTACTTC
TRBJ2-5 few TRBD1 TRBV9 CASSRDRGRWETQYF TGTGCCAGCAGCCGGGACAGGGGAAGGTGGGAGACCCAGTACTTC
TRBJ1-2 once TRBD1 TRBV5-1 CASSWGQPDYGYTF TGCGCCAGCAGCTGGGGACAGCCGGACTATGGCTACACCTTC
TRBJ2-1 few NA TRBV29-1 CSARDNSREQFF TGCAGCGCACGGGACAACAGTCGGGAGCAGTTCTTC
TRBJ2-1 many TRBD2 TRBV2 CASSDGRLEQFF TGTGCCAGCAGTGACGGGAGGCTAGAGCAGTTCTTC
TRBJ1-2 many TRBD1 TRBV30 CAWRRQGNGYTF TGTGCCTGGAGGAGACAGGGTAATGGCTACACCTTC
TRBJ2-5 few NA TRBV7-7 CASSSSWAAETQYF TGTGCTAGCAGCTCCTCCTGGGCTGCGGAGACCCAGTACTTC
TRBJ2-2 many TRBD1 TRBV2 CASRPDRGFTNTGELFF TGTGCCAGCAGGCCGGACAGGGGGTTCACGAACACCGGGGAGCTGTTTTTT
TRBJ1-5 NA NA TRBV9 CASSGGGINQPQHF TGTGCCAGCAGCGGTGGTGGGATCAACCAGCCCCAGCATTTT
TRBJ1-5 many NA TRBV6-1 CASSLGPTDQPQHF TGTGCCAGCAGCCTTGGCCCGACTGATCAGCCCCAGCATTTT